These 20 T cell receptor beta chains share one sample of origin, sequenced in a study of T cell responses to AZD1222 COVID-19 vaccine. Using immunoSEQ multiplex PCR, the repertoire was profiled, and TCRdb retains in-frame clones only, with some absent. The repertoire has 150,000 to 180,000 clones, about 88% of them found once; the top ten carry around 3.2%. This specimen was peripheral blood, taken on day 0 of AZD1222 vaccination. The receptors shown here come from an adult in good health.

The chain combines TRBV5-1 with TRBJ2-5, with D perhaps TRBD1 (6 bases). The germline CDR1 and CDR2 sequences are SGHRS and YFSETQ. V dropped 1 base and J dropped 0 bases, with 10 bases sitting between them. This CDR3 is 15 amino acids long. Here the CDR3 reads CASSLQGRYQETQYF. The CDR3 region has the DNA TGCGCCAGCAGCTTGCAGGGGCGGTACCAAGAGACCCAGTACTTC.

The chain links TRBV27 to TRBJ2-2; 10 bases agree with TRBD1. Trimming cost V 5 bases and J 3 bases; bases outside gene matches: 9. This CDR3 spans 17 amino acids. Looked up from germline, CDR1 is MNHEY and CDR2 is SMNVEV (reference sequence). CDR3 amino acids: CASSDSRDRGYTGELFF. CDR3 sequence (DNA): TGTGCCAGCAGTGATTCACGGGACAGGGGCTACACCGGGGAGCTGTTTTTT.

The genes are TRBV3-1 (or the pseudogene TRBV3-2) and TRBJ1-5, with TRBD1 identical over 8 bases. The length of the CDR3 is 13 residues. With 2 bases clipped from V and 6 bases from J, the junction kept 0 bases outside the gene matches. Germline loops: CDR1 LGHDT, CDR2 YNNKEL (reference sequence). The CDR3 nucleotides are TGTGCCAGCAGCCAAACAGGGGGTCAGCCCCAGCATTTT. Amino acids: CASSQTGGQPQHF.

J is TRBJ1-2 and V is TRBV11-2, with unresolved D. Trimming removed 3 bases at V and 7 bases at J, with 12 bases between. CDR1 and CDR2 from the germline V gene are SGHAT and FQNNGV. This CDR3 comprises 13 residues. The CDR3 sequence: CASSFDGRGGYTF. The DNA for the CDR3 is TGTGCCAGCAGCTTTGACGGCCGGGGTGGCTACACCTTC.

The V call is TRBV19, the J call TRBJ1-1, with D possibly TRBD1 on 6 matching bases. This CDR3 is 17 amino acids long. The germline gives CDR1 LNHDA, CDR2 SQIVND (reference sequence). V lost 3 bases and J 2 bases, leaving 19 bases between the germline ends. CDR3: CASSMRGGLNSNTEAFF. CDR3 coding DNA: TGTGCCAGTAGTATGAGGGGGGGCCTAAACTCCAACACTGAAGCTTTCTTT.

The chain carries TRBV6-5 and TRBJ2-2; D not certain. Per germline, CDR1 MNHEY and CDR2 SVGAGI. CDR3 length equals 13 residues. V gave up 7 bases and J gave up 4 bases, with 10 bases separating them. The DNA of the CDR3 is TGTGCCAGCACCCAAATGGGCACCGGGGAGCTGTTTTTT. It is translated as CASTQMGTGELFF.

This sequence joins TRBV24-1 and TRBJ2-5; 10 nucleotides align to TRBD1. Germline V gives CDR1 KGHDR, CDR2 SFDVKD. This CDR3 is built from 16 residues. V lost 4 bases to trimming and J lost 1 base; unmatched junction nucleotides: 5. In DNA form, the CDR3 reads TGTGCCACCAGTGACTCCGGGACAGGGGCCCAAGAGACCCAGTACTTC. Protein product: CATSDSGTGAQETQYF.

The chain's CDR3 is CASSYLSTGDAFF. Written as DNA, the CDR3 is TGTGCCAGCAGTTACCTTTCTACAGGGGATGCTTTCTTT. The V call is TRBV6-2 or TRBV6-3, the J call TRBJ1-1; 7 nucleotides align to TRBD1. CDR1 is MNHEY, CDR2 SVGEGT, per germline. V was clipped by 2 bases and J by 11 bases; unmatched bases: 8. The CDR3 is made up of 13 amino acids.

CDR3 protein: CASSKGHENAEAFF. The CDR3 nucleotides are TGTGCCAGCAGCAAGGGCCATGAAAACGCTGAAGCTTTCTTT. The chain combines TRBV7-9 with TRBJ1-1; D uncertain. V was pared by 5 bases and J by 6 bases, with 16 bases between. Germline CDR1 reads SEHNR; CDR2 reads FQNEAQ (reference sequence). The CDR3 extends over 14 amino acids.

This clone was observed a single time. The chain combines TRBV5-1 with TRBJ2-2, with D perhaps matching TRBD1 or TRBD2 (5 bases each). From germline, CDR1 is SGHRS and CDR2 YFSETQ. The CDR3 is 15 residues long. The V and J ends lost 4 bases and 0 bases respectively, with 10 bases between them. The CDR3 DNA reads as TGCGCCAGCAGCCCCGGGACGGCGAACACCGGGGAGCTGTTTTTT. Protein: CASSPGTANTGELFF. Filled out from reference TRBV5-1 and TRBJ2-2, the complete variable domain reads KAGVTQTPRYLIKTRGQQVTLSCSPISGHRSVSWYQQTPGQGLQFLFEYFSETQRNKGNFPGRFSGRQFSNSRSEMNVSTLELGDSALYLCASSPGTANTGELFFGEGSRLTVL.

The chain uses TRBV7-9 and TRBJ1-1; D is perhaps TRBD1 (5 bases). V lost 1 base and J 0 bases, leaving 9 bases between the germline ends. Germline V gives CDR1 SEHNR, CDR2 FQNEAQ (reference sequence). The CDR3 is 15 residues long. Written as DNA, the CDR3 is TGTGCCAGCAGCTTAGGGGACCCGATGAACACTGAAGCTTTCTTT. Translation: CASSLGDPMNTEAFF.

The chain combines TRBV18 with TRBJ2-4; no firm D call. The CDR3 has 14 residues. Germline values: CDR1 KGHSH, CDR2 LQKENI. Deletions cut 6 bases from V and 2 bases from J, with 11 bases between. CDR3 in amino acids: CASSAPQSKNIQYF. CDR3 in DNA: TGTGCCAGCTCCGCGCCCCAGTCCAAAAACATTCAGTACTTC.

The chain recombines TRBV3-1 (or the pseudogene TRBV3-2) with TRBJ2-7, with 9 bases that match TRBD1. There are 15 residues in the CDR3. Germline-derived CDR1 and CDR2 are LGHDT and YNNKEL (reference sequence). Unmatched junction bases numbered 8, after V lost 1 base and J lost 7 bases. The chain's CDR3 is CASSQVGQGSGEQYF. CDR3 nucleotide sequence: TGTGCCAGCAGCCAAGTCGGACAGGGGAGCGGAGAGCAGTACTTC.

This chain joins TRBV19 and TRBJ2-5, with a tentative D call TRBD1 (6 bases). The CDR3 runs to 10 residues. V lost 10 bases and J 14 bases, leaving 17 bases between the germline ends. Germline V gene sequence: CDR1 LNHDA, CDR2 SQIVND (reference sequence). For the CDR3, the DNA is TGTGCCACCCGGTCAGGGGCCCTATACTTC. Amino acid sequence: CATRSGALYF.

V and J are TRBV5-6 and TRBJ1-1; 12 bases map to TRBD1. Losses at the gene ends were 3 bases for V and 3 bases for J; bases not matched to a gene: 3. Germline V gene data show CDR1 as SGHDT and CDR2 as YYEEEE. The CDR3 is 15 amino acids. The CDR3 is CASSSGTGGDTEAFF. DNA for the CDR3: TGTGCCAGCAGCTCGGGGACAGGGGGCGACACTGAAGCTTTCTTT. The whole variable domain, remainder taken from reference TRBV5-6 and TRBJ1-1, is DAGVTQSPTHLIKTRGQQVTLRCSPKSGHDTVSWYQQALGQGPQFIFQYYEEEERQRGNFPDRFSGHQFPNYSSELNVNALLLGDSALYLCASSSGTGGDTEAFFGQGTRLTVV.

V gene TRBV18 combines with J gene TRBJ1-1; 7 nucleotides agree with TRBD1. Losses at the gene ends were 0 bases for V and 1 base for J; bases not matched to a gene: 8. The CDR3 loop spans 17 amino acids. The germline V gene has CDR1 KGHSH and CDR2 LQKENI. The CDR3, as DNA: TGTGCCAGCTCACCACCGGGCTCGACAGGGAGGAACACTGAAGCTTTCTTT. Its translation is CASSPPGSTGRNTEAFF.

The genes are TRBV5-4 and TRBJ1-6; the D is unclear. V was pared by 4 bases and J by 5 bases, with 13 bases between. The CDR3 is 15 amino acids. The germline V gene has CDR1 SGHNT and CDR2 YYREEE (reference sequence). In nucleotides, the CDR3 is TGTGCCAGCAGCCCGAGTGGCGGTAATAATTCACCCCTCCACTTT. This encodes CASSPSGGNNSPLHF.

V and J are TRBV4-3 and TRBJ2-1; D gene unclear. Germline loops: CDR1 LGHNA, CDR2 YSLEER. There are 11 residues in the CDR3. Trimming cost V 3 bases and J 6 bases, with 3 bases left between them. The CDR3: CASSQGNEQFF. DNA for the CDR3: TGCGCCAGCAGCCAGGGCAATGAGCAGTTCTTC.

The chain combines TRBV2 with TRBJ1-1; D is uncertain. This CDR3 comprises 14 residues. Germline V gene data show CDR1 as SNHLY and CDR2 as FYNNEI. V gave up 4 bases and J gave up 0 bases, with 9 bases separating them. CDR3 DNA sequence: TGTGCCAGCAGTGTTACCAATATGAACACTGAAGCTTTCTTT. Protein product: CASSVTNMNTEAFF.

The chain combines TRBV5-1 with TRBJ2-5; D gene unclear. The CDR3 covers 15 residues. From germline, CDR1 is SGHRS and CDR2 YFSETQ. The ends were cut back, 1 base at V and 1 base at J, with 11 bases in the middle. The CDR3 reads CASSLTPLIQETQYF. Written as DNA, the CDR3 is TGCGCCAGCAGCTTGACCCCTCTGATCCAAGAGACCCAGTACTTC.